The following is a TCR beta chain sequence with its context. The antigen remains unidentified. This sample is drawn from a study of beta chain features in type 1 diabetes. Study observations and caveats: TCRB CDR3s from Type 1 diabetes patients were moderately but significantly shorter in all four CD4+ subsets. An over-representation of cells with high TCR expression could result from cDNA sequencing. Insertion counts at VDJ junctions were lower in type 1 diabetes patients, who also showed more deletions there.

Reverse transcribing all isolated RNA meant expressed TCRB transcripts were sequenced. This table comes from immunoSEQ multiplex PCR, and its TCRdb copy is limited to in-frame clones, with some not included. The sample lists 300,000 or so clones, 13% to 15% seen once, with 0.015% to 0.02% in the top ten. This clonotype originated in a man aged 25-45 years with type 1 diabetes. Input material: naive CD4+ T cells from blood.

Here the CDR3 DNA reads TGTGCCAGCAGTTTCTTGGGACAGTCCTACGAGCAGTACTTC. This codes for CASSFLGQSYEQYF. This rearrangement joins TRBV28 to TRBJ2-7; 7 bases line up with TRBD1. V lost 3 bases, J lost 1 base, and 3 bases stayed unmatched. Germline loops: CDR1 MDHEN, CDR2 SYDVKM. CDR3 length: 14 amino acids.